This T cell receptor (beta chain) was sequenced in a study of blood T cell repertoires in COVID-19. This CDR3 spans 13 amino acids. Deletions cut 7 bases from V and 6 bases from J, with 15 bases between. CDR1 and CDR2 (germline): LNHNV, YYDKDF (reference sequence). Generated by immunoSEQ multiplex PCR, the TCRdb table keeps only in-frame clones and is missing some. The profile shows some 150,000 clones, about 86% of them singletons. This chain connects TRBV15 to TRBJ1-2; perhaps TRBD1 as D (6 bases). This receptor was identified in a woman older than 75 with acute or convalescent COVID-19. The sequenced material came from peripheral blood. CDR3 in amino acids: CATKHRDADGYTF. CDR3 DNA sequence: TGTGCCACCAAACACAGGGACGCGGATGGCTACACCTTC. The complete variable domain, with remaining parts taken from reference TRBV15 and TRBJ1-2, reads DAMVIQNPRYQVTQFGKPVTLSCSQTLNHNVMYWYQQKSSQAPKLLFHYYDKDFNNEADTPDNFQSRRPNTSFCFLDIRSPGLGDTAMYLCATKHRDADGYTFGSGTRLTVV.